Following are 13 T cell receptor beta chains from one sample sequenced in a study of early T cells in non-severe SARS-CoV-2 infection. TCRdb reprocessed the 5' RACE reads with MiXCR, giving one entry per CDR3 protein. The repertoire holds tens of thousands of distinct CDR3 sequences, roughly 9% seen once, with under 4.5% in the top ten. The sample consisted of whole blood, taken at baseline. The receptors shown here come from an adult who was a healthcare worker with PCR-confirmed SARS-CoV-2 infection or an uninfected control (not recorded which).

V is TRBV21-1 and J is TRBJ1-5; the D call in the table, TRBD1, was not verified against the DNA. TRBV21-1 is a known pseudogene. There are 15 residues in the CDR3. CDR3 in amino acids: CASSSRPRQNQPQHF. The CDR3 DNA follows: TGTGCCAGCAGCAGTAGGCCCCGGCAGAATCAGCCCCAGCATTTT.

The sample holds many counts of this clonotype. The chain has TRBV28 and TRBJ1-1, with a possible D match to TRBD1 (5 bases). Germline V gives CDR1 MDHEN, CDR2 SYDVKM. V was clipped by 6 bases and J by 8 bases, with 28 bases between them. The CDR3 consists of 17 residues. CDR3 sequence: CASRTERGRGFGTEAFF. The CDR3 DNA follows: TGTGCCAGCAGGACTGAAAGGGGTAGGGGATTTGGGACCGAAGCTTTCTTT.

The V call is TRBV6-2 or TRBV6-3, the J call TRBJ2-4; D assignment may be TRBD1 or TRBD2 (5 bases each). This CDR3 comprises 15 residues. The V end lost 2 bases, the J end lost 6 bases, and 14 bases lay between the germline ends. The germline CDR1 and CDR2 sequences are MNHEY and SVGEGT. The DNA of the CDR3 is TGTGCCAGCAGTTACAATTGGGGACGGGGAAACATTCAGTACTTC. Translated: CASSYNWGRGNIQYF.

As regards this clonotype: Being one base from a much bigger clone, this may be a read error. V usage is TRBV2 and J usage is TRBJ1-1, with no clear D. The CDR3 has 13 residues. Germline V gives CDR1 SNHLY, CDR2 FYNNEI. CDR3 in amino acids: CDSRSNREAEAFF. CDR3 in DNA: TGTGACAGCAGGAGCAACCGGGAGGCGGAAGCTTTCTTT.

The chain has TRBV3-1 and TRBJ2-7, with D tentatively TRBD2 (6 bases). The CDR3 is 13 residues long. The germline gives CDR1 LGHDT, CDR2 YNNKEL (reference sequence). With 4 bases removed from V and 5 bases from J, the gap between germline ends came to 12 bases. The CDR3 DNA reads as TGTGCCAGCAGCCTAAGACTAGACAACGAGCAGTACTTC. This gives the protein CASSLRLDNEQYF.

This clonotype was observed many times. The chain is built from TRBV24-1 and TRBJ1-2; D uncertain. The V and J ends lost 3 bases and 1 base respectively, with 17 bases between them. Germline loops: CDR1 KGHDR, CDR2 SFDVKD. The CDR3 is made up of 17 amino acids. CDR3 nucleotide sequence: TGTGCCACCAGTGATCTTATAGGACGCGGGCGTAACTATGGCTACACCTTC. This translates into CATSDLIGRGRNYGYTF.

This chain uses TRBV6-5 with TRBJ2-2; D unresolved. Looked up from germline, CDR1 is MNHEY and CDR2 is SVGAGI. V was pared by 10 bases and J by 2 bases, with 14 bases between. This CDR3 has 14 amino acids. CDR3 sequence: CATNSGTNTGELFF. The CDR3 nucleotides are TGTGCCACAAACTCGGGCACCAACACCGGGGAGCTGTTTTTT.

This clonotype appeared a few times. The rearrangement links TRBV9 to TRBJ2-7; D may be TRBD2 (6 bases). CDR1 SGDLS and CDR2 YYNGEE come from the germline V gene. The CDR3 runs to 14 residues. Deletions cut 4 bases from V and 6 bases from J, with 17 bases between. The DNA of the CDR3 is TGTGCCAGCAGCCCTCGAATAAGGGGAGGCGAGCAGTACTTC. Translating gives CASSPRIRGGEQYF.

The chain carries TRBV5-6 and TRBJ1-1; D ambiguous. CDR3 length equals 14 residues. V was shortened by 5 bases and J by 5 bases, with 16 bases between the two germline ends. The germline V gene encodes CDR1 SGHDT and CDR2 YYEEEE. For the CDR3, the DNA is TGTGCCAGCAGGAAGACGGGGTTGGGAACTGAAGCTTTCTTT. Its protein product is CASRKTGLGTEAFF.

The V and J genes are TRBV20-1 and TRBJ2-7; no definite D call. CDR1 and CDR2 (germline): DFQATT, SNEGSKA (reference sequence). The CDR3 extends over 15 amino acids. V lost 0 bases to trimming and J lost 4 bases, with 16 bases between them. The CDR3, as DNA: TGCAGTGCTAGAGATTCCAGGCTGGACCTATACGAGCAGTACTTC. Its translation is CSARDSRLDLYEQYF.

This clonotype showed up many times. The chain is built from TRBV20-1 and TRBJ2-7; D is unresolved. Germline assignment: CDR1 DFQATT and CDR2 SNEGSKA (reference sequence). V shed 6 bases and J shed 0 bases, with 15 bases lying between them. This CDR3 comprises 14 residues. The CDR3: CSAAVGQSSYEQYF. In DNA, the CDR3 is TGCAGTGCCGCAGTTGGGCAGAGCTCCTACGAGCAGTACTTC.

This clonotype was seen a handful of times. The chain joins TRBV19 to TRBJ1-4; a weak D match, TRBD1 (6 bases). The germline V and J ends were trimmed by 11 bases and 6 bases, with 19 bases remaining between them. This CDR3 has 14 residues. CDR1 is LNHDA and CDR2 is SQIVND in the germline V gene (reference sequence). The CDR3 spells CASRGAGRDEKLFF. CDR3 DNA: TGTGCCTCCCGGGGGGCCGGGAGGGATGAAAAACTGTTTTTT. Full variable domain (rest looked up from reference TRBV19 and TRBJ1-4): DGGITQSPKYLFRKEGQNVTLSCEQNLNHDAMYWYRQDPGQGLRLIYYSQIVNDFQKGDIAEGYSVSREKKESFPLTVTSAQKNPTAFYLCASRGAGRDEKLFFGSGTQLSVL.

Ten or more counts support this clonotype. V and J are TRBV2 and TRBJ2-3; D call uncertain. Between the trimmed V and J ends, which lost 6 bases and 2 bases, there was a span of 15 bases. From germline, CDR1 is SNHLY and CDR2 FYNNEI. CDR3 length equals 15 residues. The chain's CDR3 is CASSPMGLNTDTQYF. The CDR3 DNA is TGTGCCAGCAGCCCGATGGGGTTAAACACAGATACGCAGTATTTT.